The rows below give T cell receptor beta chains drawn from one sample of a study of CD8+CD57+ T cells in acquired aplastic anemia. Each CDR3 protein is one row after TCRdb ran MiXCR on the reads. The sample holds 150,000 to 200,000 distinct CDR3 sequences, 55% to 75% seen once. The sequenced sample was sorted CD4+, CD8+, or CD8+CD57+ T cells (not recorded which) from PBMCs. These receptor sequences come from a human donor in good health. The CDR3 runs from the conserved cysteine through the conserved F or W.

j_call | v_call | cdr3_aa
TRBJ1-2 | TRBV15 | CATSREAGPNYGYTF
TRBJ2-7 | TRBV7-8 | CASSPLNLLSYEQYF
TRBJ2-5 | TRBV5-1 | CASSLSAGGQETQYF
TRBJ1-1 | TRBV7-2 | CASSPTGGKVNTEAFF
TRBJ1-3 | TRBV7-7 | CASSPGTGLGGNTIYF
TRBJ1-1 | TRBV29-1 | CSVGGGGGTEAFF
TRBJ1-6 | TRBV5-1 | CASSLGESPLHF
TRBJ1-4 | TRBV27 | CASSSVATNEKLFF
TRBJ2-7 | TRBV7-9 | CASSLGTGGNFYEQYF
TRBJ1-1 | TRBV20-1 | CSAPDGNTEAFF
TRBJ1-3 | TRBV2 | CASSEVAGNTINF
TRBJ2-5 | TRBV9 | CASSVAGGARTPPGQETQYF
TRBJ1-1 | TRBV7-2 | CASSLWGGVGAFF
TRBJ2-5 | TRBV20-1 | CSARSAGLAGSPQETQYF
TRBJ1-5 | TRBV10-2 | CASSEFLSGEQPQHF
TRBJ1-5 | TRBV30 | CAWSWGMGNQPQHF
TRBJ1-6 | TRBV6-1 | CASSEGGFDSPLHF
TRBJ2-1 | TRBV7-2 | CASSQTGGANNEQFF
TRBJ1-1 | TRBV10-3 | CASSYSIGTAEAFF
TRBJ2-7 | TRBV24-1 | CATSDVTGEQYF
TRBJ2-7 | TRBV9 | CASSGQGGPYEQYF
TRBJ2-5 | TRBV24-1 | CATSDSGPSETQYF
TRBJ2-5 | TRBV7-2 | CASSQGSGSGQETQYF
TRBJ2-7 | TRBV25-1 | CASAEDWAYEQYF
TRBJ2-3 | TRBV15 | CATSRGVGTSTDTQYF
TRBJ1-6 | TRBV15 | CATSPRTGGNSPLHF
TRBJ2-7 | TRBV4-1 | CASSQGLANSYEQYF
TRBJ2-7 | TRBV2 | CARSPDGAPYEQYF
TRBJ2-7 | TRBV29-1 | CSVHDLYEQYF
TRBJ1-5 | TRBV7-9 | CASSWETGDSTRNQPQHF
TRBJ2-3 | TRBV19 | CASSGRGGDTQYF
TRBJ2-3 | TRBV24-1 | CATSALRGPEEDTQYF
TRBJ2-5 | TRBV10-3 | CAISVSGGAEGVYF
TRBJ1-6 | TRBV9 | CASGYESDPGGSPLHF
TRBJ1-1 | TRBV2 | CASSSRTVNTEAFF
TRBJ2-7 | TRBV7-9 | CASSLAGGNEQYF
TRBJ2-7 | TRBV30 | CAWQDSSYEQYF
TRBJ1-3 | TRBV5-4 | CASSFDRAGNTIYF
TRBJ2-1 | TRBV20-1 | CSAREGTSGIYEQFF
TRBJ1-2 | TRBV7-9 | CASSLGGGGYTF
TRBJ1-2 | TRBV29-1 | CSVEDQGGGGHYDYTF
TRBJ2-1 | TRBV7-9 | CASRERGSSYNEQFF
TRBJ2-3 | TRBV5-1 | CASSLGVGNPDTQYF
TRBJ2-7 | TRBV7-2 | CASSRGRGRGSYEQYF
TRBJ1-4 | TRBV5-1 | CASSSWDRKGEKLSF
TRBJ2-1 | TRBV5-1 | CASSPGGWGVNEQFF
TRBJ1-2 | TRBV19 | CASSIDLGGAYGYTF
TRBJ2-1 | TRBV7-9 | CASSLGSRALGNEQFF
TRBJ1-2 | TRBV7-9 | CASSSSDTYGYTF
TRBJ1-5 | TRBV10-2 | CASRAPGAPQHF
TRBJ1-1 | TRBV5-1 | CASTKTGENTEAFF
TRBJ2-2 | TRBV28 | CASSFAAGELFF
TRBJ2-5 | TRBV15 | CATSRDVETQYF
TRBJ2-1 | TRBV29-1 | CNVHTGDAQEQFF